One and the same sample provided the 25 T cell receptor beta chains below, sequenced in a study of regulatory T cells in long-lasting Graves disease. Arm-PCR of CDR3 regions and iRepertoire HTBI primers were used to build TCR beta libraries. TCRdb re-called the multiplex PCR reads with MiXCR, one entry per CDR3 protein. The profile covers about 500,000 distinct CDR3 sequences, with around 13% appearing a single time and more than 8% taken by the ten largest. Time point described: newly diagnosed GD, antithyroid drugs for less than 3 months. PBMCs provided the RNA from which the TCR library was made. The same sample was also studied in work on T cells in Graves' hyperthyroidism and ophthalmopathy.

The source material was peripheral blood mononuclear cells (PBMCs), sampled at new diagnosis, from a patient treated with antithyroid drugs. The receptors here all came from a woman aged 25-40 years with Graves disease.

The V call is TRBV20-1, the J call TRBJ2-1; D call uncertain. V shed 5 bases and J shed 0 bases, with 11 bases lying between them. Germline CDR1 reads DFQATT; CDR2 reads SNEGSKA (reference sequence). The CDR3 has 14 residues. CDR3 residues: CSAFPHSSYNEQFF. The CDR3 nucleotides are TGCAGTGCTTTCCCACATAGCTCCTACAATGAGCAGTTCTTC.

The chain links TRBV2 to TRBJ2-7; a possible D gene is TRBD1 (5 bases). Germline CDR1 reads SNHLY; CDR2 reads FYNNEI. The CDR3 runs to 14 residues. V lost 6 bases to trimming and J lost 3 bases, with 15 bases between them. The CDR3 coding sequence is TGTGCCAGCAGGGACACACCGAACTACTACGAGCAGTACTTC. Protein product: CASRDTPNYYEQYF.

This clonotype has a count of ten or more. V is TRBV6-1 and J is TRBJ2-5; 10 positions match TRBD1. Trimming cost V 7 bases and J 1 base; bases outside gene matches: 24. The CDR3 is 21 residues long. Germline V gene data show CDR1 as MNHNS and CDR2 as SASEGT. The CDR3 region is CASNVPGQGREWREAQETQYF. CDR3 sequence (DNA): TGTGCCAGCAACGTCCCGGGACAGGGGCGGGAGTGGCGGGAGGCCCAAGAGACCCAGTACTTC.

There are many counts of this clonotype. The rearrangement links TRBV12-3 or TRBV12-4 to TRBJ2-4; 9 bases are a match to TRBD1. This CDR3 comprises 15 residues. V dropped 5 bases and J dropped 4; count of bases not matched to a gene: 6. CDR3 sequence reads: CASSGPGTGKNIQYF. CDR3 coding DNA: TGTGCCAGCAGTGGACCCGGGACAGGGAAAAACATTCAGTACTTC.

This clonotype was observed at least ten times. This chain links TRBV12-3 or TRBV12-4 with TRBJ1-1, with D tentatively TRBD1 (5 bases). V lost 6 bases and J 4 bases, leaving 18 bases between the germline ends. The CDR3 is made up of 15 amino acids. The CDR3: CASRSKQAEGTEAFF. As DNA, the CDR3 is TGTGCCAGCAGGAGTAAACAGGCAGAGGGCACTGAAGCTTTCTTT.

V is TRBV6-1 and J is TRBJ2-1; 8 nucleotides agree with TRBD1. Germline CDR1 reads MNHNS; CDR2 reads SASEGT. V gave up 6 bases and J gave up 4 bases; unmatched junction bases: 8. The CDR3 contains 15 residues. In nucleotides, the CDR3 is TGTGCCAGCAGCAATGGAGGACAGGGTTACAATGAGCAGTTCTTC. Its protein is CASSNGGQGYNEQFF.

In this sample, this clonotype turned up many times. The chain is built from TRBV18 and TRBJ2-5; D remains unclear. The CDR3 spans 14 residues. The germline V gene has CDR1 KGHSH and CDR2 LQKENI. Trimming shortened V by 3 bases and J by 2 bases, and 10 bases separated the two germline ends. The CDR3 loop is CASSPVPTQETQYF. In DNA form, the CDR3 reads TGTGCCAGCTCACCGGTCCCCACACAAGAGACCCAGTACTTC.

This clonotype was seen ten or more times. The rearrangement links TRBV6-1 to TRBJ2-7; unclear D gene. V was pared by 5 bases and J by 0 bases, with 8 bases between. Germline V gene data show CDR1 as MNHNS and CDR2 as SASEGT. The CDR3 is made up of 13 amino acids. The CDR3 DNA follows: TGTGCCAGCAGTATTCGCCCCTCCTACGAGCAGTACTTC. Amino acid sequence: CASSIRPSYEQYF.

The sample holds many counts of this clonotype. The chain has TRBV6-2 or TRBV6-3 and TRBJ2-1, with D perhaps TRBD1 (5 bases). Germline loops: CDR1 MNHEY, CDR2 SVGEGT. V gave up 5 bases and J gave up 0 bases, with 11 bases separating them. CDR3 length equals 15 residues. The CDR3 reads CASSRQPYSYNEQFF. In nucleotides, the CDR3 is TGTGCCAGCAGTCGACAGCCGTACTCCTACAATGAGCAGTTCTTC.

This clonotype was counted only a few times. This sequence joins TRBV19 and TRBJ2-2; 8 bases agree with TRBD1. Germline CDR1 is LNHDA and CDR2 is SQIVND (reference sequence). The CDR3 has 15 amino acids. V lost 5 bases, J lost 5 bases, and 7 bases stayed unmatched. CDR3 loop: CASSDRDRLTGELFF. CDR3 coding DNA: TGTGCCAGTAGTGACCGGGACAGGCTAACCGGGGAGCTGTTTTTT.

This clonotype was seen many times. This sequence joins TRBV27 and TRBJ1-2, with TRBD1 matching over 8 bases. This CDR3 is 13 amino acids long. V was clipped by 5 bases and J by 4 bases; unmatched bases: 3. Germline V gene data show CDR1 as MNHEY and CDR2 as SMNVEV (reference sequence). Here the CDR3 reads CASSQTGGYGYTF. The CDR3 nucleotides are TGTGCCAGCAGTCAAACAGGGGGCTATGGCTACACCTTC.

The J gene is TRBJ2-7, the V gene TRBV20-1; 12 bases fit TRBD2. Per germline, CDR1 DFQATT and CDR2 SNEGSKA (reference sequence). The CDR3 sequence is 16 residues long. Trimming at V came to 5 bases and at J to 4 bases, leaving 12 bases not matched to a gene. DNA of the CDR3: TGCAGTGCTTCGGACCCGACTAGCGGGAGATCATACGAGCAGTACTTC. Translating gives CSASDPTSGRSYEQYF.

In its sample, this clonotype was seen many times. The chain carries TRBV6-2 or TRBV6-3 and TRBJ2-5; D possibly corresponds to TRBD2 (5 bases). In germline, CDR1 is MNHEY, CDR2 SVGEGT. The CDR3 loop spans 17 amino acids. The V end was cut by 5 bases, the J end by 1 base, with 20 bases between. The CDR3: CASSERASIVGQETQYF. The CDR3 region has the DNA TGTGCCAGCAGTGAGAGGGCGTCCATAGTTGGCCAAGAGACCCAGTACTTC.

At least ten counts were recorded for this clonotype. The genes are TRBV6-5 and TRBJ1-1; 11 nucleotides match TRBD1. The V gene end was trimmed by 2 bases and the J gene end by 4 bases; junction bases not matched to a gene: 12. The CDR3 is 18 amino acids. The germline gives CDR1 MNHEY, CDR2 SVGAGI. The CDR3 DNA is TGTGCCAGCAGTTACCCCCTGGGACAGGGGGGAAGTGGCACTGAAGCTTTCTTT. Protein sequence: CASSYPLGQGGSGTEAFF.

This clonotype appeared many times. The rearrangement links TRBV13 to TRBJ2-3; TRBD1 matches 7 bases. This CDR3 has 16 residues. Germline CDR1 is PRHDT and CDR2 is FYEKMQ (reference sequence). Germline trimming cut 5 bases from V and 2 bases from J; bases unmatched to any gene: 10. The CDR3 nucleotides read TGTGCCAGCAGCCGCGGACAGGAAGGTCCCACAGATACGCAGTATTTT. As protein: CASSRGQEGPTDTQYF.

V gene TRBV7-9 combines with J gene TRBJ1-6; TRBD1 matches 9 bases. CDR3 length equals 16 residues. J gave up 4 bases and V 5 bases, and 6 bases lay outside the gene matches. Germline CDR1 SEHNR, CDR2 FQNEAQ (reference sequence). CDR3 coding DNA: TGTGCCAGCAGCCCCGGACAGGGGTATTATAATTCACCCCTCCACTTT. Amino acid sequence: CASSPGQGYYNSPLHF.

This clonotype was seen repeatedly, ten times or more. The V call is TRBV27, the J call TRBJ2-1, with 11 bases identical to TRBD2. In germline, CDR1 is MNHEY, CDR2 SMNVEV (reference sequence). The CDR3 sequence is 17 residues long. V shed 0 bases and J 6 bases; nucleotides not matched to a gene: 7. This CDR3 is CASSLSLGGLAGNEQFF. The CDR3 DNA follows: TGTGCCAGCAGTTTATCTCTGGGAGGACTAGCGGGCAATGAGCAGTTCTTC.

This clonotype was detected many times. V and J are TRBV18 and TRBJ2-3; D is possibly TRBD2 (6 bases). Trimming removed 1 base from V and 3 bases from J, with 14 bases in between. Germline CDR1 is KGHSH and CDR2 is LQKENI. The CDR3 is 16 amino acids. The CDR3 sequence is CASSPLAGPLTDTQYF. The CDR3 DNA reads TGTGCCAGCTCACCACTGGCGGGGCCCCTTACAGATACGCAGTATTTT.

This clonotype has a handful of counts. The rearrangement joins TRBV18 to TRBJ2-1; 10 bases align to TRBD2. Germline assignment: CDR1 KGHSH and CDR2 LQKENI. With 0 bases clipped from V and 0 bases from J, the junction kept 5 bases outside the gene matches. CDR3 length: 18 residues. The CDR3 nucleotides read TGTGCCAGCTCACCACCAAGTGTAGCGGGAGGCTCCTACAATGAGCAGTTCTTC. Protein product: CASSPPSVAGGSYNEQFF. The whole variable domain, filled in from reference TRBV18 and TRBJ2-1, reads NAGVMQNPRHLVRRRGQEARLRCSPMKGHSHVYWYRQLPEEGLKFMVYLQKENIIDESGMPKERFSAEFPKEGPSILRIQQVVRGDSAAYFCASSPPSVAGGSYNEQFFGPGTRLTVL.

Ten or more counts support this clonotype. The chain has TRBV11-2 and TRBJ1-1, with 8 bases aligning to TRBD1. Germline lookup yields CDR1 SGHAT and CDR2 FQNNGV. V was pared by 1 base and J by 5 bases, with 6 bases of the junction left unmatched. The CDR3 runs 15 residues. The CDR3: CASSLGQGAETEAFF. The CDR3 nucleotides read TGTGCCAGCAGCTTAGGTCAGGGGGCAGAAACTGAAGCTTTCTTT.

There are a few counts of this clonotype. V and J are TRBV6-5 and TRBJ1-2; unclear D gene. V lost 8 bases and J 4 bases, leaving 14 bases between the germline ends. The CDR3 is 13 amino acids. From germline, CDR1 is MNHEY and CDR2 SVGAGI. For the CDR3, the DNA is TGTGCCAGCCGCTTCGGACGCGGCTATGGCTACACCTTC. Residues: CASRFGRGYGYTF.

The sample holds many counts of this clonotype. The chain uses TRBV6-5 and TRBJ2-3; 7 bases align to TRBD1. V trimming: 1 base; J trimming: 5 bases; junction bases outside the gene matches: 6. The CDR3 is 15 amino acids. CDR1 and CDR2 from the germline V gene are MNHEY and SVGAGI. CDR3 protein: CASSYYGTAKDTQYF. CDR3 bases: TGTGCCAGCAGTTACTACGGGACAGCAAAAGATACGCAGTATTTT.

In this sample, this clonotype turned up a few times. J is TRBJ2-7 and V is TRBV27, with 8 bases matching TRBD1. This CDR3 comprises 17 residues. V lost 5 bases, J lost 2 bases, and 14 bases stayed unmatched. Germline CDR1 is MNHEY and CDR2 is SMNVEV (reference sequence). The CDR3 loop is CASSPGTGDPRAYEQYF. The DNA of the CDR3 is TGTGCCAGCAGTCCTGGGACAGGAGATCCGAGAGCCTACGAGCAGTACTTC.

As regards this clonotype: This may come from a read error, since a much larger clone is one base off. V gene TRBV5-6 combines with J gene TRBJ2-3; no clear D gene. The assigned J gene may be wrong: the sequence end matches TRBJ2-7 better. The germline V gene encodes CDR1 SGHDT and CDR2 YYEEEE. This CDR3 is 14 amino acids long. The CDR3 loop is CASSSQDEAYEQYF. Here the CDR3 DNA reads TGTGCCAGCAGCTCCCAGGACGAGGCCTACGAGCAGTACTTC.

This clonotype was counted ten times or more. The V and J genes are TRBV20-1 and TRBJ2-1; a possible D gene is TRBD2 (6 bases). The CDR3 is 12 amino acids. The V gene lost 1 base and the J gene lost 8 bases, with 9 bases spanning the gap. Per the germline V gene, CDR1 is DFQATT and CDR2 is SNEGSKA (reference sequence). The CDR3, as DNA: TGCAGTGCTAGAGTGCGGGACTATGAGCAGTTCTTC. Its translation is CSARVRDYEQFF.